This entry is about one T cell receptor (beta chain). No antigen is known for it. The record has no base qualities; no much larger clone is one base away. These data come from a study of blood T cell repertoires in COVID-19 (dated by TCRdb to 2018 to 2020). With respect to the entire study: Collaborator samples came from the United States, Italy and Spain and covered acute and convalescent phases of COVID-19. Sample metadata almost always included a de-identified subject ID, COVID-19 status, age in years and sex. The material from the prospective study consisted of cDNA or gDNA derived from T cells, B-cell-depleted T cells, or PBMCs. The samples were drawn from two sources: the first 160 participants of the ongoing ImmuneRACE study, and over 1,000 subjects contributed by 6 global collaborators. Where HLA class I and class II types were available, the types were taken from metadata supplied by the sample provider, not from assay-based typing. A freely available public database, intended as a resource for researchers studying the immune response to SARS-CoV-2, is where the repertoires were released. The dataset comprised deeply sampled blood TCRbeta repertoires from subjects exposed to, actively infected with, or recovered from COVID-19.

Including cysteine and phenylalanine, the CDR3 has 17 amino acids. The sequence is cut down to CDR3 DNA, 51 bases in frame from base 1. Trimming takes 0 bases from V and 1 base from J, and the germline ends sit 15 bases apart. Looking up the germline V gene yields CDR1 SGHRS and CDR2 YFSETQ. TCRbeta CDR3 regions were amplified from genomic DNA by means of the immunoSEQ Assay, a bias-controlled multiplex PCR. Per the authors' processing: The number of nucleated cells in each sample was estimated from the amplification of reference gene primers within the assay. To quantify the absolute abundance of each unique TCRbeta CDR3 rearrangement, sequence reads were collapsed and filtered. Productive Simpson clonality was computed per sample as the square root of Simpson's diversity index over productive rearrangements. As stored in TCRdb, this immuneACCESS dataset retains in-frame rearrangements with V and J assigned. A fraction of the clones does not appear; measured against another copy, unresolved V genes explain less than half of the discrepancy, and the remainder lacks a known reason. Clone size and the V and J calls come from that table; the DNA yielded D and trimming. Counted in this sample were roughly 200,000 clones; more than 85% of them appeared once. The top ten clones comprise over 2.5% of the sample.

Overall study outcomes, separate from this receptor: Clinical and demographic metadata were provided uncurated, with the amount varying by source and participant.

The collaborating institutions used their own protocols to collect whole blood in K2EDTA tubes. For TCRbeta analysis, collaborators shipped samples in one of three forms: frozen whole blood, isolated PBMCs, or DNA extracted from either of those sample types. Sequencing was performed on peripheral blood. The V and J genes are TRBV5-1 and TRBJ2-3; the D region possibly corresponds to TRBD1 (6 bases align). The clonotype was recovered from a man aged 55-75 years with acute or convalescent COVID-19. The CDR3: CASSLGPGTPRTDTQYF. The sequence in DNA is TGCGCCAGCAGCTTGGGCCCCGGGACACCACGCACAGATACGCAGTATTTT.